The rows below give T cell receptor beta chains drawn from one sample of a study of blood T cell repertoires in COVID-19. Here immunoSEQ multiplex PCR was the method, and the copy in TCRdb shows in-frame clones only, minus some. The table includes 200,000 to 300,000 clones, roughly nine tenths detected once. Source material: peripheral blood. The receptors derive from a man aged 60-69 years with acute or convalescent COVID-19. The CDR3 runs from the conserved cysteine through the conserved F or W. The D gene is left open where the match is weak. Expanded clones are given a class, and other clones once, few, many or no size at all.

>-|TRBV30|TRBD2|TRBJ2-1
CAWSPWTSGSYNEQFF
TGTGCCTGGAGTCCATGGACTAGCGGGAGCTACAATGAGCAGTTCTTC
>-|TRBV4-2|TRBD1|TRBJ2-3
CASSQDRGQDTQYF
TGTGCCAGCAGCCAAGACAGGGGGCAAGATACGCAGTATTTT
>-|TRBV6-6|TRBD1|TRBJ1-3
CASSLDRGRNTIYF
TGTGCCAGCAGTCTCGACAGGGGTAGAAACACCATATATTTT
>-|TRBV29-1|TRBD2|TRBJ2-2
CSDRLAGAGELFF
TGCAGCGACCGACTAGCGGGAGCCGGGGAGCTGTTTTTT
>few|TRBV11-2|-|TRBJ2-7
CASSFQGGYEQYF
TGTGCCAGCAGCTTTCAGGGCGGCTACGAGCAGTACTTC
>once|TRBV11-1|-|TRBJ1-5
CASSLQDKQPQHF
TGTGCCAGCAGCTTACAGGATAAGCAGCCCCAGCATTTT
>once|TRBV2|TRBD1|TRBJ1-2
CASGPGTGVGGYTF
TGTGCCAGCGGGCCAGGGACAGGGGTTGGAGGCTACACCTTC
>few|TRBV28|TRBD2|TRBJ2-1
CASSLPPGGRQFF
TGTGCCAGCAGTTTACCCCCGGGGGGACGGCAGTTCTTC
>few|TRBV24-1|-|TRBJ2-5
CATSDPIQGVPETQYF
TGTGCCACCAGTGACCCAATACAGGGTGTCCCCGAGACCCAGTACTTC
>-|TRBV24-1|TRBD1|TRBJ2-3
CATSDPTGSDTQYF
TGTGCCACCAGTGATCCGACAGGGTCAGATACGCAGTATTTT
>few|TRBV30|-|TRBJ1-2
CAWSVGGSYTF
TGTGCCTGGAGTGTAGGGGGAAGCTACACCTTC
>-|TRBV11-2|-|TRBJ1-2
CASSLDSKGFYGYTF
TGTGCCAGCAGCTTAGATAGCAAGGGGTTCTATGGCTACACCTTC
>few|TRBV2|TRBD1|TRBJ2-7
CASTSPTGGLEQYF
TGTGCCAGCACCAGCCCGACAGGGGGGCTCGAGCAGTACTTC
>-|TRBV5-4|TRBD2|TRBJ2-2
CASSLVIAGVKSGELFF
TGTGCCAGCAGCTTGGTTATAGCGGGAGTAAAGTCTGGGGAGCTGTTTTTT
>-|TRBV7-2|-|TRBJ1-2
CASSSPGVRTWYGYTF
TGTGCCAGCAGCTCGCCAGGGGTCAGGACATGGTATGGCTACACCTTC
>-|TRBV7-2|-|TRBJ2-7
CASSFHGGNYEQYF
TGTGCCAGCAGCTTCCATGGGGGGAACTACGAGCAGTACTTC
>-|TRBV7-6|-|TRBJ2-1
CASSLAGGAYNEQFF
TGTGCCAGCAGCTTAGCCGGCGGGGCCTACAATGAGCAGTTCTTC
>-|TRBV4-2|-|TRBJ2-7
CASSQVQRGEQYF
TGTGCCAGCAGCCAGGTCCAGAGGGGGGAGCAGTACTTC
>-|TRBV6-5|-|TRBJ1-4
CASSYSGPATNEKLFF
TGTGCCAGCAGTTACTCTGGGCCTGCAACTAATGAAAAACTGTTTTTT
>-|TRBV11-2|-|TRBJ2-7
CASRRRGEQYF
TGTGCCAGCAGACGGAGGGGCGAGCAGTACTTC
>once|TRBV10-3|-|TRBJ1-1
CAIQILKNTEAFF
TGTGCCATCCAGATCTTGAAGAACACTGAAGCTTTCTTT
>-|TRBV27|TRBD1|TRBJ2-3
CASRPGQGTDTQYF
TGTGCCAGCAGGCCGGGACAGGGTACAGATACGCAGTATTTT
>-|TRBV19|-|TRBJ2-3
CASSGPFTSTDTQYF
TGTGCCAGTAGTGGGCCTTTTACTAGCACAGATACGCAGTATTTT
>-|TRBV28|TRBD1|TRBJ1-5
CASSLFTGGGRPQHF
TGTGCCAGCAGTTTGTTTACAGGGGGCGGGAGGCCCCAGCATTTT
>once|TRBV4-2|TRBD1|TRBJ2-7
CASSQMTPGQGTYEQYF
TGTGCCAGCAGCCAAATGACTCCGGGACAGGGCACCTACGAGCAGTACTTC
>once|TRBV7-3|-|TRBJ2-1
CASSQISPRNEQFF
TGTGCCAGCAGCCAAATCTCCCCTAGGAATGAGCAGTTCTTC
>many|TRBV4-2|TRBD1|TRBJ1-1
CASSLRQGFTEAFF
TGTGCCAGCAGCCTGAGACAGGGATTCACTGAAGCTTTCTTT
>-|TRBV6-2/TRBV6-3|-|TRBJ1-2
CASSYRGGRQGYTF
TGTGCCAGCAGTTACCGGGGGGGGCGCCAAGGCTACACCTTC
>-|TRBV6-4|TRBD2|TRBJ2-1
CASSEGLAGAGEQFF
TGTGCCAGCAGTGAGGGACTAGCGGGAGCAGGTGAGCAGTTCTTC
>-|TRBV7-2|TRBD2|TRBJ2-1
CASRVLGLAGSYNEQFF
TGTGCCAGCAGGGTCCTGGGACTAGCGGGCTCCTACAATGAGCAGTTCTTC
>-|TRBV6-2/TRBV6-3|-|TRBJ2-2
CASSLSGTQNTGELFF
TGTGCCAGCAGTTTATCCGGGACACAGAACACCGGGGAGCTGTTTTTT
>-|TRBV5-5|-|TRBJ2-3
CASSSGDTQYF
TGTGCCAGCAGCTCGGGAGATACGCAGTATTTT
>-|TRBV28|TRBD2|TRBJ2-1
CASSFSISSGRIFNEQFF
TGTGCCAGCAGTTTTTCTATCTCTAGCGGGAGGATTTTCAATGAGCAGTTCTTC
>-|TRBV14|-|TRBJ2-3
CASSQARQPTDTQYF
TGTGCCAGCAGCCAAGCCCGACAGCCCACAGATACGCAGTATTTT
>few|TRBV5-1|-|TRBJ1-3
CASSLRAPGSSGNTIYF
TGCGCCAGCAGCCTCAGGGCCCCCGGGAGCTCTGGAAACACCATATATTTT
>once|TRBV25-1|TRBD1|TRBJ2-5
CASVRGQGAGETQYF
TGTGCCAGCGTGAGAGGACAGGGGGCGGGAGAGACCCAGTACTTC
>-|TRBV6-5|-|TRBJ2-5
CASSHRDNQETQYF
TGTGCCAGCAGTCACCGGGACAACCAAGAGACCCAGTACTTC
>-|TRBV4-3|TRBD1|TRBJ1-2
CASSERTRDSNYGYTF
TGCGCCAGCAGCGAACGCACCCGGGACAGTAACTATGGCTACACCTTC
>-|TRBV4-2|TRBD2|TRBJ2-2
CASSQGIAGGNTGELFF
TGTGCCAGCAGCCAAGGGATAGCGGGAGGAAACACCGGGGAGCTGTTTTTT
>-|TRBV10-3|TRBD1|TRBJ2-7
CAIRNRGWEQYF
TGTGCCATCAGGAACAGGGGATGGGAGCAGTACTTC
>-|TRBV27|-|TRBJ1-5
CASSSTIFSGYSNQPQHF
TGTGCCAGCAGTTCCACTATTTTCTCGGGATATAGCAATCAGCCCCAGCATTTT
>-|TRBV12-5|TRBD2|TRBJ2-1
CASGPQPITTRTSGTPKNYNEQFF
TGTGCTAGTGGTCCTCAACCTATCACAACTCGGACTAGCGGGACTCCCAAAAACTACAATGAGCAGTTCTTC
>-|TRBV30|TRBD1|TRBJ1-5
CAWSVRAGTGLNQPQHF
TGTGCCTGGAGTGTAAGGGCTGGGACAGGTTTAAATCAGCCCCAGCATTTT
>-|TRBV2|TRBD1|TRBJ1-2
CASGKGALWGYTF
TGTGCCAGCGGGAAGGGGGCTCTGTGGGGCTACACCTTC